The 4 T cell receptor beta chains in this list originate from one sample, sequenced in a study of post-analysis software for immune sequencing data. No cognate antigen is known for these TCRs. cDNA libraries for TCR beta contained unique molecular identifiers. MiXCR, applied by TCRdb to the PCR reads, yields one record per CDR3 protein. Among 750,000 to 950,000 distinct CDR3 sequences listed, 46% were seen once. Study conclusions and caveats: Roughly five TRBV segments appeared more often in patients than in controls, and TRBV5-6, TRBV5-1 and TRBV20-1 were among these.

Sequencing used blood. These TCRs come from a girl between 10 and 17 years old with multiple sclerosis.

The chain couples TRBV24-1 to TRBJ1-1, with D possibly matching TRBD1 (6 bases). Between the trimmed V and J ends, which lost 4 bases and 4 bases, there was a span of 15 bases. The germline gives CDR1 KGHDR, CDR2 SFDVKD. This CDR3 has 15 residues. The CDR3 DNA reads TGTGCCACCAGTGACACCAGGGGCGATGGCACTGAAGCTTTCTTT. Amino acid sequence: CATSDTRGDGTEAFF.

V and J are TRBV10-3 and TRBJ2-6; the match to TRBD1 covers 8 bases. The junction had 5 bases not matched to a gene; V was cut back by 10 bases and J by 0 bases. Germline-derived CDR1 and CDR2 are ENHRY and SYGVKD. This CDR3 spans 15 amino acids. CDR3 residues: CATGQGNSGANVLTF. The CDR3 DNA reads as TGTGCCACCGGACAGGGAAACTCTGGGGCCAACGTCCTGACTTTC.

The rearrangement links TRBV29-1 to TRBJ2-7; 12 bases agree with TRBD1. The trim removed 4 bases at V and 3 bases at J, leaving 4 bases unmatched. In germline, CDR1 is SQVTM, CDR2 ANQGSEA. CDR3 length equals 14 residues. CDR3 sequence: CSVAGQGAVYEQYF. For the CDR3, the DNA is TGCAGCGTTGCGGGACAGGGGGCGGTCTACGAGCAGTACTTC.

This chain connects TRBV5-1 to TRBJ1-4; TRBD1 aligns across 8 bases. V was clipped by 1 base and J by 8 bases; unmatched bases: 7. Germline-derived CDR1 and CDR2 are SGHRS and YFSETQ. This CDR3 spans 15 amino acids. The CDR3 reads CASSLTSDRGEKLFF. The CDR3 DNA reads TGCGCCAGCAGCTTGACGTCTGACAGGGGCGAAAAACTGTTTTTT.